What follows are 32 T cell receptor beta chains derived from one specimen sequenced in a study of radiation and T cells in renal cell carcinoma. Time point specified: baseline pretreatment blood. The treatment is: 15 Gy SBRT to primary tumor, nephrectomy 4 weeks later. Some clones are missing from TCRdb's copy, which holds only in-frame ones; the method was immunoSEQ multiplex PCR. The data contain 150,000 or so clones, nearly 90% of them singletons. The sequences come from blood, collected from a patient whose treatment included radiotherapy and nephrectomy. The receptors here all came from a woman aged 45-65 years with renal cell carcinoma.

The chain carries TRBV7-2 and TRBJ1-1; unclear D gene. Germline V CDR1 and CDR2: SGHTA, FQGNSA. This CDR3 contains 15 residues. V was shortened by 0 bases and J by 6 bases, with 14 bases between the two germline ends. The CDR3 DNA reads as TGTGCCAGCAGCTTAGCTATTACAGCTACCGCTGAAGCTTTCTTT. This gives the protein CASSLAITATAEAFF.

In this sample, this clone is medium-sized. The CDR3 sequence: CASSAGQGVQQPQHF. CDR3 sequence (DNA): TGTGCCAGCAGCGCCGGACAGGGGGTTCAACAGCCCCAGCATTTT. The genes are TRBV7-8 and TRBJ1-5; 10 bases align to TRBD1. Trimming took 5 bases from V and 7 from J; bases not matched to a gene: 8. This CDR3 contains 15 residues. CDR1 SGHVS and CDR2 FQNEAQ come from the germline V gene.

Written as DNA, the CDR3 is TGTGCCAGCAGCGATGAACAGGCCTACACTGAAGCTTTCTTT. Its protein product is CASSDEQAYTEAFF. V usage is TRBV2 and J usage is TRBJ1-1; possibly TRBD1 for D (5 bases). Germline loops: CDR1 SNHLY, CDR2 FYNNEI. This CDR3 has 14 amino acids. V was trimmed by 6 bases and J by 3 bases, leaving 14 bases between them.

V gene TRBV7-3 combines with J gene TRBJ1-1; TRBD1 agrees at 8 bases. Germline V gene data show CDR1 as SGHTA and CDR2 as FQGTGA. The CDR3 extends over 13 amino acids. V lost 5 bases, J lost 9 bases, and 8 bases stayed unmatched. The CDR3 loop is CASSLGQGTKAFF. CDR3 in DNA: TGTGCCAGCAGCCTTGGACAGGGAACTAAAGCTTTCTTT.

The chain links TRBV19 to TRBJ2-3, with TRBD2 matching over 12 bases. Trimming cost V 6 bases and J 2 bases; bases outside gene matches: 9. The CDR3 has 17 amino acids. In germline, CDR1 is LNHDA, CDR2 SQIVND (reference sequence). The DNA for the CDR3 is TGTGCCAGTAGCCCATGGGCTAGCGGGGGGGACACAGATACGCAGTATTTT. Translated: CASSPWASGGDTDTQYF. Full variable domain (missing parts from reference TRBV19 and TRBJ2-3): DGGITQSPKYLFRKEGQNVTLSCEQNLNHDAMYWYRQDPGQGLRLIYYSQIVNDFQKGDIAEGYSVSREKKESFPLTVTSAQKNPTAFYLCASSPWASGGDTDTQYFGPGTRLTVL.

The J gene is TRBJ1-2, the V gene TRBV19; TRBD1 matches at 9 bases. V lost 5 bases to trimming and J lost 5 bases; unmatched junction nucleotides: 18. CDR1 is LNHDA, CDR2 SQIVND, per germline (reference sequence). The CDR3 length is 18 residues. The CDR3 DNA follows: TGTGCCAGTAGTCCGCACCGCACAGGGGGCGATTTATCTTATGGCTACACCTTC. It is translated as CASSPHRTGGDLSYGYTF.

This clone was seen a few times. The rearrangement links TRBV19 to TRBJ2-6; unclear D gene. V lost 3 bases and J 0 bases, leaving 6 bases between the germline ends. Germline V gene sequence: CDR1 LNHDA, CDR2 SQIVND (reference sequence). The CDR3 sequence is 15 residues long. The CDR3 DNA sequence: TGTGCCAGTAGTATTTTTAGCTCTGGGGCCAACGTCCTGACTTTC. Protein: CASSIFSSGANVLTF.

This sequence joins TRBV5-6 and TRBJ2-1; D is perhaps TRBD2 (6 bases). Germline V gene lookup returns CDR1 SGHDT and CDR2 YYEEEE. The CDR3 consists of 14 residues. V was trimmed by 1 base and J by 6 bases, leaving 11 bases between them. CDR3 nucleotides: TGTGCCAGCAGCTTGAGGGAGGCGGTCAATGAGCAGTTCTTC. Residues: CASSLREAVNEQFF.

V and J are TRBV7-3 and TRBJ2-7; 16 nucleotides match TRBD2. Unmatched junction bases numbered 10, after V lost 5 bases and J lost 6 bases. Germline V gene lookup returns CDR1 SGHTA and CDR2 FQGTGA. The CDR3 has 17 amino acids. CDR3 DNA sequence: TGTGCCAGCAGCCGGGCGGGACTAGCGGGGGGGCCGGGCGAGCAGTACTTC. This codes for CASSRAGLAGGPGEQYF.

The chain carries TRBV5-4 and TRBJ2-1; no clear D gene. V shed 0 bases and J shed 6 bases, with 1 base lying between them. The CDR3 has 11 residues. CDR1 and CDR2 (germline): SGHNT, YYREEE (reference sequence). CDR3 sequence: CASSLGNEQFF. The DNA of the CDR3 is TGTGCCAGCAGCTTGGGCAATGAGCAGTTCTTC.

The V gene is TRBV6-1, the J gene TRBJ2-7; 8 positions agree with TRBD2. The CDR3 loop spans 20 amino acids. V was pared by 2 bases and J by 0 bases, with 18 bases of the junction left unmatched. The germline CDR1 and CDR2 sequences are MNHNS and SASEGT. The CDR3 DNA sequence: TGTGCCAGCAGTGAACGAATGACATACGAGGTGCGGGGGGTCTCCTACGAGCAGTACTTC. Amino acids: CASSERMTYEVRGVSYEQYF.

This chain joins TRBV7-6 and TRBJ2-3; TRBD2 matches at 15 bases. Per the germline V gene, CDR1 is SGHVS and CDR2 is FNYEAQ. The CDR3 spans 15 residues. The ends lost 5 bases at V and 4 bases at J; junction bases unmatched: 1. DNA for the CDR3: TGTGCCAGCAGCCGGACTAGCGGGGGGGCAGATACGCAGTATTTT. This translates into CASSRTSGGADTQYF.

V gene TRBV18 combines with J gene TRBJ2-4, with D possibly TRBD1 on 6 matching bases. CDR1 and CDR2 from the germline V gene are KGHSH and LQKENI. The CDR3 has 15 residues. The V end lost 3 bases, the J end lost 5 bases, and 14 bases lay between the germline ends. CDR3 sequence (DNA): TGTGCCAGCTCACCCCCGACAGGTTACCAAAACATTCAGTACTTC. Translated: CASSPPTGYQNIQYF. The whole variable domain, remainder taken from reference TRBV18 and TRBJ2-4, is NAGVMQNPRHLVRRRGQEARLRCSPMKGHSHVYWYRQLPEEGLKFMVYLQKENIIDESGMPKERFSAEFPKEGPSILRIQQVVRGDSAAYFCASSPPTGYQNIQYFGAGTRLSVL.

This clone was observed a single time. J is TRBJ1-4 and V is TRBV7-2; 11 bases are a match to TRBD1. Per germline, CDR1 SGHTA and CDR2 FQGNSA. This CDR3 region has 14 residues. J was trimmed by 8 bases and V by 5 bases; bases with no gene match: 4. The CDR3 loop reads CASSRTGGDEKLFF. The CDR3 region has the DNA TGTGCCAGCAGCCGGACAGGGGGCGACGAAAAACTGTTTTTT.

This CDR3 is CASSIRDRTNYGYTF. For the CDR3, the DNA is TGTGCCAGCAGCATCCGGGACAGAACTAACTATGGCTACACCTTC. V gene TRBV6-1 combines with J gene TRBJ1-2; TRBD1 aligns across 7 bases. Germline lookup yields CDR1 MNHNS and CDR2 SASEGT. CDR3 length equals 15 residues. V lost 6 bases, J lost 0 bases, and 7 bases stayed unmatched.

On this clone itself: Other DNA sequences of this sample code for an identical CDR3. The rearrangement uses TRBV4-3 and TRBJ1-5; D not resolved. CDR1 and CDR2 (germline): LGHNA, YSLEER. There are 13 residues in the CDR3. Between the trimmed V and J ends, which lost 0 bases and 5 bases, there was a span of 5 bases. The CDR3 bases are TGCGCCAGCAGCCAAGACAGCGATCAGCCCCAGCATTTT. Its protein is CASSQDSDQPQHF.

In DNA form, the CDR3 reads TGCGCCAGCAGTCTCCTGGTGGCGGGGAACTACGAGCAGTACTTC. The encoded protein is CASSLLVAGNYEQYF. The chain employs TRBV4-3 and TRBJ2-7; D possibly corresponds to TRBD2 (6 bases). Germline V gives CDR1 LGHNA, CDR2 YSLEER. Trimming stripped 6 bases from V and 3 bases from J, with 18 bases between. This CDR3 comprises 15 residues.

The rearrangement links TRBV2 to TRBJ2-7; TRBD2 is a possible D gene (6 bases). This CDR3 is 14 amino acids long. Trimming cost V 4 bases and J 1 base, with 11 bases left between them. CDR1 and CDR2 (germline): SNHLY, FYNNEI. Written as DNA, the CDR3 is TGTGCCAGCAGTGGTGCGGGGAGGTCCTACGAGCAGTACTTC. The encoded protein is CASSGAGRSYEQYF.

In this sample, this clone turned up a few times. The J gene is TRBJ1-6, the V gene TRBV2; D gene ambiguous. The CDR3 is 12 amino acids. Germline V gives CDR1 SNHLY, CDR2 FYNNEI. V lost 7 bases and J lost 13, with 14 bases in between. CDR3 in amino acids: CASMRANDPLHF. The CDR3 region has the DNA TGTGCCAGCATGCGGGCGAACGACCCCCTCCACTTT.

This chain links TRBV2 with TRBJ2-7, with 9 bases matching TRBD2. The CDR3 is made up of 16 amino acids. V trimming: 0 bases; J trimming: 1 base; junction bases outside the gene matches: 4. Germline values: CDR1 SNHLY, CDR2 FYNNEI. CDR3 protein: CASSEAPSGVSYEQYF. The CDR3 nucleotides read TGTGCCAGCAGTGAAGCTCCTAGCGGGGTATCCTACGAGCAGTACTTC.

The gene calls are TRBV10-3 and TRBJ1-2; D ambiguous. Trimming left V 3 bases short and J 6 bases short, with 11 bases between. The CDR3 contains 13 residues. Germline V gene lookup returns CDR1 ENHRY and CDR2 SYGVKD. CDR3 in DNA: TGTGCCATCAGTGAAACGACTGGGCATGGCTACACCTTC. The encoded protein is CAISETTGHGYTF.

The chain recombines TRBV6-5 with TRBJ1-4, with D unresolved. The germline gives CDR1 MNHEY, CDR2 SVGAGI. Trimming took 6 bases from V and 0 from J, leaving 11 bases between them. The CDR3 is made up of 15 amino acids. CDR3 residues: CASRLTAPTNEKLFF. CDR3 nucleotide sequence: TGTGCCAGCAGACTCACAGCACCAACTAATGAAAAACTGTTTTTT.

The gene calls are TRBV9 and TRBJ2-2, with TRBD1 matching 12 bases. Germline CDR1 reads SGDLS; CDR2 reads YYNGEE. This CDR3 is 17 amino acids long. V was clipped by 0 bases and J by 2 bases; unmatched bases: 2. The CDR3 spells CASSVVGTGGNTGELFF. CDR3 coding DNA: TGTGCCAGCAGCGTAGTGGGGACAGGGGGCAACACCGGGGAGCTGTTTTTT.

The rearrangement links TRBV5-1 to TRBJ2-5; 12 bases line up with TRBD2. This CDR3 contains 16 residues. Unmatched junction bases numbered 9, after V lost 4 bases and J lost 5 bases. The germline V gene encodes CDR1 SGHRS and CDR2 YFSETQ. CDR3 amino acids: CASSPASGGAVETQYF. For the CDR3, the DNA is TGCGCCAGCAGCCCGGCTAGCGGGGGGGCCGTGGAGACCCAGTACTTC.

Points on this clone: An end of the junction differs from the germline gene, which may be a read error. This chain uses TRBV7-7 with TRBJ2-7, with D possibly being TRBD1 (5 bases). The length of the CDR3 is 13 residues. Germline CDR1 is SSHAT and CDR2 is FNYEAQ (reference sequence). CDR3 residues: CASSPGLASEQYF. The CDR3 DNA follows: TGTGCTAGCAGCCCAGGGCTGGCAAGCGAGCAGTACTTC.

The chain recombines TRBV7-9 with TRBJ1-5; tentative D call: TRBD1 (5 bases). Germline V CDR1 and CDR2: SEHNR, FQNEAQ (reference sequence). V lost 4 bases to trimming and J lost 0 bases, with 10 bases between them. This CDR3 comprises 15 residues. The CDR3 DNA sequence: TGTGCCAGCAGCTCCTTAGACAGTAGCAATCAGCCCCAGCATTTT. Residues: CASSSLDSSNQPQHF.

The V gene is TRBV5-1, the J gene TRBJ1-3; 9 positions agree with TRBD1. CDR3 length equals 15 residues. Losses at the gene ends were 1 base for V and 4 bases for J; bases not matched to a gene: 3. Germline CDR1 and CDR2: SGHRS and YFSETQ. The CDR3 DNA reads TGCGCCAGCAGCTTGACAGGGGGCGCGGGAAACACCATATATTTT. Its translation is CASSLTGGAGNTIYF.

The CDR3 nucleotides read TGTGCCAGCAGCCCTGGGACAGGAAGCACAGATACGCAGTATTTT. Amino acids: CASSPGTGSTDTQYF. J is TRBJ2-3 and V is TRBV5-5; 8 nucleotides align to TRBD1. CDR1 and CDR2 from the germline V gene are SGHKS and YYEKEE (reference sequence). The CDR3 totals 15 residues. V was clipped by 4 bases and J by 0 bases; unmatched bases: 4.

The J gene is TRBJ2-1, the V gene TRBV7-2; TRBD1 or TRBD2 may be the D gene (5 bases each). Trimming shortened V by 5 bases and J by 12 bases, and 14 bases separated the two germline ends. Germline V gene lookup returns CDR1 SGHTA and CDR2 FQGNSA. The CDR3 is made up of 12 amino acids. CDR3 amino acids: CASSQGTRGQFF. The DNA of the CDR3 is TGTGCCAGCAGCCAAGGGACGAGGGGGCAGTTCTTC. The full variable domain, with the rest looked up from reference TRBV7-2 and TRBJ2-1, is GAGVSQSPSNKVTEKGKDVELRCDPISGHTALYWYRQSLGQGLEFLIYFQGNSAPDKSGLPSDRFSAERTGGSVSTLTIQRTQQEDSAVYLCASSQGTRGQFFGPGTRLTVL.

The J gene is TRBJ1-3, the V gene TRBV13; 8 bases align to TRBD1. Germline CDR1 reads PRHDT; CDR2 reads FYEKMQ (reference sequence). Losses at the gene ends were 5 bases for V and 2 bases for J; bases not matched to a gene: 5. The CDR3 is made up of 15 amino acids. The CDR3 bases are TGTGCCAGCAGCCTCGACAGGGGTACTGGAAACACCATATATTTT. Translating gives CASSLDRGTGNTIYF.

This chain uses TRBV30 with TRBJ1-5; D is ambiguous. Trimming cost V 2 bases and J 2 bases, with 16 bases left between them. Germline CDR1 and CDR2: GTSNPN and SVGIG (reference sequence). CDR3 size: 16 residues. The DNA of the CDR3 is TGTGCCTGGAGTTTGGGATGGCCCGGGGGCAATCAGCCCCAGCATTTT. It encodes CAWSLGWPGGNQPQHF.

This clone was recorded only once. CDR3 coding DNA: TGTGCCATCAGTGAGCCCCGGGCCAGGGGGGGAAACACTGAAGCTTTCTTT. Protein sequence: CAISEPRARGGNTEAFF. J is TRBJ1-1 and V is TRBV10-3, with 7 bases lining up with TRBD1. The V and J ends lost 2 bases and 2 bases, in that order; junction bases with no gene match: 11. CDR3 length: 17 amino acids. CDR1 ENHRY and CDR2 SYGVKD come from the germline V gene.